This T cell receptor beta chain was obtained from a study of T cell repertoires in cytomegalovirus infection. Study as a whole: Researchers turned to recently identified HLA-C-restricted CMV epitopes as well as well-studied HLA-B-restricted ones.

This clonotype was seen more than once but under ten times. Its specificity is unknown. TCRdb independently ran MiXCR on the reads; one entry per CDR3 protein. This table holds tens of thousands of distinct CDR3 sequences, around 20% found once. Study-wide results and caveats: CMV-specific TCR beta clonotypes restricted by HLA-C were the ones dominating the ex vivo response.

CDR1 is SGHAT, CDR2 FQNNGV, per germline. Losses at the gene ends were 2 bases for V and 4 bases for J; bases not matched to a gene: 5. This CDR3 has 15 amino acids. The V and J genes are TRBV11-2 and TRBJ2-7, with 10 bases matching TRBD2. This receptor was taken from a human donor in good health (CMV status not recorded). Some clones in this sample may be carry-over from other donors' samples. The sample consisted of CD8+ T cells from cultured PBMCs, taken from culture after CMV antigen stimulation. CDR3 residues: CASSLRDSGGYEQYF. DNA of the CDR3: TGTGCCAGCAGCTTACGTGATAGCGGGGGGTACGAGCAGTACTTC.